These 18 T cell receptor beta chains originate from one sample sequenced in a study of cytomegalovirus exposure and HLA in healthy donors. Primers: 60 Vbeta forward and 13 Jbeta reverse. The assay was immunoSEQ multiplex PCR, and TCRdb's table has in-frame clones only and misses some. The sample holds roughly 120,000 clones, over 15% seen once. Material: PBMCs. The receptors were sampled from a woman aged 18 to 35 in good health and CMV-seronegative.

This clone has more than one count but fewer than ten. The chain recombines TRBV28 with TRBJ1-1, with D perhaps matching TRBD1 (6 bases). The V end was cut by 5 bases, the J end by 1 base, with 17 bases between. The CDR3 is 16 residues long. Germline CDR1 MDHEN, CDR2 SYDVKM. Here the CDR3 DNA reads TGTGCCAGCAGTCGAAGAGGCCGGACAGAGAACACTGAAGCTTTCTTT. Translating gives CASSRRGRTENTEAFF.

The rearrangement uses TRBV21-1 and TRBJ1-1; the tabulated D call, TRBD1, remains unverified against the DNA. TRBV21-1 is recorded as a pseudogene. This CDR3 has 14 amino acids. The CDR3 DNA sequence: TGTGCCAGCAGCAAGACAGGGGAGGGCACTGAAGCTTTCTTT. This encodes CASSKTGEGTEAFF.

This chain uses TRBV6-4 with TRBJ1-1; TRBD1 is a possible D gene (6 bases). Germline V gene sequence: CDR1 MRHNA, CDR2 SNTAGT. CDR3 length: 12 residues. V lost 8 bases and J lost 4, with 11 bases in between. The CDR3 sequence: CASPQGATEAFF. The CDR3 DNA reads TGTGCCAGCCCACAGGGAGCCACTGAAGCTTTCTTT.

This sequence joins TRBV5-1 and TRBJ2-7, with D tentatively TRBD1 (6 bases). V dropped 0 bases and J dropped 6 bases, with 13 bases sitting between them. This CDR3 contains 14 residues. Germline CDR1 reads SGHRS; CDR2 reads YFSETQ. CDR3: CASSLVSQGSEQYF. The CDR3 DNA sequence: TGCGCCAGCAGCTTGGTTTCCCAGGGGTCCGAGCAGTACTTC.

This clone was counted between two and nine times. The chain has TRBV7-3 and TRBJ1-1, with 7 positions matching TRBD1. This CDR3 has 14 residues. J was trimmed by 6 bases and V by 5 bases; bases with no gene match: 9. Germline V gene sequence: CDR1 SGHTA, CDR2 FQGTGA. CDR3 in DNA: TGTGCCAGCAGCCCCCAGACAGGGATCGCTGAAGCTTTCTTT. Amino acid sequence: CASSPQTGIAEAFF.

The chain links TRBV30 to TRBJ2-3, with D hard to call. Trimming pared 0 bases from V and 6 bases from J, leaving 7 bases between. Looked up from germline, CDR1 is GTSNPN and CDR2 is SVGIG (reference sequence). This CDR3 comprises 12 residues. CDR3 sequence: CAWSVSRDTQYF. The CDR3 nucleotides read TGTGCCTGGAGTGTATCCCGGGATACGCAGTATTTT.

J is TRBJ1-5 and V is TRBV7-9; 7 bases match TRBD1. The J segment lost 1 base and the V segment lost 0 bases, leaving 12 bases of the junction unmatched. CDR1 SEHNR and CDR2 FQNEAQ come from the germline V gene (reference sequence). The CDR3 is 19 residues long. CDR3 DNA sequence: TGTGCCAGCAGCTTAGCGAGCCAACAGGGGAGAGGAAGCAATCAGCCCCAGCATTTT. Encoded protein: CASSLASQQGRGSNQPQHF.

This clone was seen more than once but under ten times. This sequence joins TRBV29-1 and TRBJ2-3; tentatively, D is TRBD2 (5 bases). V was clipped by 1 base and J by 2 bases, with 10 bases between them. Germline loops: CDR1 SQVTM, CDR2 ANQGSEA. The CDR3 contains 14 residues. This CDR3 reads CSVEGRRLTDTQYF. CDR3 DNA sequence: TGCAGCGTTGAAGGGAGGCGTCTCACAGATACGCAGTATTTT.

This clone has at least ten counts. The V call is TRBV5-1, the J call TRBJ2-7, with TRBD1 as a possible D gene (5 bases). The CDR3 is 14 amino acids. Germline V CDR1 and CDR2: SGHRS, YFSETQ. The V and J ends lost 4 bases and 0 bases respectively, with 11 bases between them. This chain's CDR3 is CASSPDSVSYEQYF. CDR3 nucleotides: TGCGCCAGCAGCCCCGACAGCGTCTCCTACGAGCAGTACTTC.

The V gene is TRBV15, the J gene TRBJ1-1, with D tentatively TRBD1 (5 bases). V lost 7 bases and J lost 4, with 16 bases in between. Germline V gives CDR1 LNHNV, CDR2 YYDKDF (reference sequence). CDR3 length: 14 residues. The CDR3 sequence is CATTTRRGITEAFF. The CDR3 coding sequence is TGTGCCACCACCACTCGGCGGGGGATCACTGAAGCTTTCTTT.

This clone is a singleton in its sample. Different DNA sequences within this sample yield the same CDR3. V and J are TRBV6-5 and TRBJ1-2; 9 positions match TRBD1. Germline values: CDR1 MNHEY, CDR2 SVGAGI. The V and J ends lost 6 bases and 7 bases, in that order; junction bases with no gene match: 12. This CDR3 contains 15 residues. The CDR3 DNA follows: TGTGCCAGCAGCCGCTCGGCACAGGGGGCGGTTGGCTACACCTTC. Encoded protein: CASSRSAQGAVGYTF.

V gene TRBV7-9 combines with J gene TRBJ1-5; 8 bases are shared with TRBD1. The CDR3 is 14 amino acids. The trim removed 5 bases at V and 5 bases at J, leaving 5 bases unmatched. Looked up from germline, CDR1 is SEHNR and CDR2 is FQNEAQ (reference sequence). The CDR3 reads CASSPTGDDQPQHF. In DNA form, the CDR3 reads TGTGCCAGCAGCCCGACAGGGGACGATCAGCCCCAGCATTTT.

This clone was recorded a few times. The rearrangement uses TRBV7-9 and TRBJ2-1, with D hard to call. Germline V gene sequence: CDR1 SEHNR, CDR2 FQNEAQ (reference sequence). V lost 0 bases and J 4 bases, leaving 4 bases between the germline ends. CDR3 length equals 13 residues. Here the CDR3 DNA reads TGTGCCAGCAGCTTAGCGGCATACAATGAGCAGTTCTTC. Residues: CASSLAAYNEQFF.

This clone was detected a few times. The chain carries TRBV5-1 and TRBJ2-7; D perhaps matches TRBD1 (7 bases). V shed 0 bases and J shed 0 bases, with 16 bases lying between them. The CDR3 is 17 residues long. CDR1 and CDR2 (germline): SGHRS, YFSETQ. The DNA of the CDR3 is TGCGCCAGCAGCTTGGCTCAGGGGGGTACGAGCTCCTACGAGCAGTACTTC. Translated, it gives CASSLAQGGTSSYEQYF.

With regard to this clone: Its ends do not fully match the called genes, so a read error is possible. This rearrangement joins TRBV27 to TRBJ2-1; TRBD2 might be the D (5 bases). Germline CDR1 is MNHEY and CDR2 is SMNVEV (reference sequence). The CDR3 has 13 amino acids. DNA of the CDR3: TGTGCCAGCAGTCAACGGGTCGCGGGCGAGCGGTTCTTC. It codes for CASSQRVAGERFF.

This chain connects TRBV30 to TRBJ2-7; 8 bases fit TRBD2. The CDR3 extends over 12 amino acids. Germline CDR1 is GTSNPN and CDR2 is SVGIG (reference sequence). Germline trimming cut 2 bases from V and 6 bases from J; bases unmatched to any gene: 3. The CDR3 spells CAWSPGGTEQYF. CDR3 nucleotides: TGTGCCTGGAGTCCGGGGGGGACCGAGCAGTACTTC.

This chain joins TRBV10-2 and TRBJ2-4; 11 bases agree with TRBD2. The ends lost 3 bases at V and 5 bases at J; junction bases unmatched: 3. The CDR3 contains 15 residues. Germline loops: CDR1 WSHSY, CDR2 SAAADI. In nucleotides, the CDR3 is TGCGCCAGCAGTGATAGCGGGAGGGCCGAAAACATTCAGTACTTC. Amino acid sequence: CASSDSGRAENIQYF.

The V gene is TRBV7-2, the J gene TRBJ2-7; tentatively, D is TRBD1 (5 bases). Per the germline V gene, CDR1 is SGHTA and CDR2 is FQGNSA. V was cut by 0 bases and J by 6 bases, with 9 bases left in between. The CDR3 loop spans 13 amino acids. The CDR3 is CASSLARDLEQYF. The CDR3, as DNA: TGTGCCAGCAGCTTAGCCAGGGATCTCGAGCAGTACTTC.